This T cell receptor beta chain comes out of a study of vaccination and CD4 T cells after COVID-19. Study at large: Median time from second vaccine dose to sampling was about 70 days (14 to 241). In culture, cells were exposed to overlapping spike peptides from SARS-CoV-2, HCoV-NL63, HCoV-OC43 and HCoV-229E.

The treatment is: approximately nine-day PBMC culture with coronavirus spike peptide pools or control peptides (ViraFEST assay). The PCR-positive dates, March through December 2020, came before the US Alpha, Beta and Delta variants. Researchers reported culturing two million PBMCs per well with approximately 9.6 IU/ml IL-2 and approximately 9.4 ug/ml peptide pools. An Oncomine TCR Beta short-read assay was used to sequence the DNA from cultured CD4+ T cells. TCRdb itself ran the PCR reads through MiXCR, one entry per CDR3 protein. This table holds about 18,000 distinct CDR3 sequences, roughly two fifths found once. On this clonotype itself: The antigen is undetermined.

With V trimmed by 3 bases and J by 4 bases, 4 bases remained unmatched. This CDR3 region has 16 residues. Germline CDR1 and CDR2: SGHAT and FQNNGV. Input material: CD4+ T cells from blood, cultured in vitro. This receptor was identified in a human donor who had recovered from COVID-19. This chain connects TRBV11-2 to TRBJ2-1, with TRBD2 matching over 12 bases. The CDR3 here is CASSLTSGSYYNEQFF. As DNA, the CDR3 is TGTGCCAGCAGCTTGACTAGCGGGAGTTATTACAATGAGCAGTTCTTC. Looking up the rest from reference TRBV11-2 and TRBJ2-1 gives the full variable domain: EAGVAQSPRYKIIEKRQSVAFWCNPISGHATLYWYQQILGQGPKLLIQFQNNGVVDDSQLPKDRFSAERLKGVDSTLKIQPAKLEDSAVYLCASSLTSGSYYNEQFFGPGTRLTVL.